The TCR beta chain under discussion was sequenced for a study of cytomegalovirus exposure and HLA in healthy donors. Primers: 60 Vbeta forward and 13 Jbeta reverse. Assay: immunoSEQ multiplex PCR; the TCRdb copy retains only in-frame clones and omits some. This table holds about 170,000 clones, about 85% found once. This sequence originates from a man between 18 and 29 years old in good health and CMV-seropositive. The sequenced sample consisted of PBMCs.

CDR3: CASSLRSKTSGGPGGTQYF. The CDR3 nucleotides are TGTGCCAGCAGCTTAAGGTCCAAGACTAGCGGGGGCCCGGGAGGGACCCAGTACTTC. V and J are TRBV11-2 and TRBJ2-5; 12 positions agree with TRBD2. V lost 2 bases, J lost 7 bases, and 17 bases stayed unmatched. The CDR3 sequence is 19 residues long. CDR1 is SGHAT, CDR2 FQNNGV, per germline.